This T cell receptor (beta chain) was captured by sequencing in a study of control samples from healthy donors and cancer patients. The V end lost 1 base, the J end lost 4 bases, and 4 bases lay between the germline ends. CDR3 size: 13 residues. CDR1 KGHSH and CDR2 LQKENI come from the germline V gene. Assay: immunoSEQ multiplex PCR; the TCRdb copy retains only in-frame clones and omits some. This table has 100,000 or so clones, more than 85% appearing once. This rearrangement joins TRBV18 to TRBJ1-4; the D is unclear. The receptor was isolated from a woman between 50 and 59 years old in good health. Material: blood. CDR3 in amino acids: CASSPQHNEKLFF. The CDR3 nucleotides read TGTGCCAGCTCACCACAGCATAATGAAAAACTGTTTTTT.